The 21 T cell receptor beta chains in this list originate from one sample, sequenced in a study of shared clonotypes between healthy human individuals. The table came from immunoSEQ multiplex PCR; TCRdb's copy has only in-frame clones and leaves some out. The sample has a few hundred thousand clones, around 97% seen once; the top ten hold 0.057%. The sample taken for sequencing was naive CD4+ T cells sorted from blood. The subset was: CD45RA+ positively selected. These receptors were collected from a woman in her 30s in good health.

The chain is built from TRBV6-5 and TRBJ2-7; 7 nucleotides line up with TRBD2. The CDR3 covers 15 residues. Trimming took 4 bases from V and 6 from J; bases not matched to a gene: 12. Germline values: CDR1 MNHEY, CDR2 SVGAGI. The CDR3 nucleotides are TGTGCCAGCAGTTCCCGGACTAGTACTGTCTCCGAGCAGTACTTC. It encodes CASSSRTSTVSEQYF.

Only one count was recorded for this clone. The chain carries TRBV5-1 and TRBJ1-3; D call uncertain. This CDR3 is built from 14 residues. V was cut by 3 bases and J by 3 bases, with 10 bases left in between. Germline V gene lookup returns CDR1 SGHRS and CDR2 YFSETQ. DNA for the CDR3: TGCGCCAGCAGCTCGGAGGTATTTGGAAACACCATATATTTT. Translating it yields CASSSEVFGNTIYF.

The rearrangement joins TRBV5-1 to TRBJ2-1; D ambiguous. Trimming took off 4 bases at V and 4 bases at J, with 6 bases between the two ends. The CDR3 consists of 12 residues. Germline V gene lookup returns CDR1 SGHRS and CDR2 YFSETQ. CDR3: CASSNAYNEQFF. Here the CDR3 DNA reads TGCGCCAGCAGCAATGCGTACAATGAGCAGTTCTTC. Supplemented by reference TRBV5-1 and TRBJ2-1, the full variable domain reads KAGVTQTPRYLIKTRGQQVTLSCSPISGHRSVSWYQQTPGQGLQFLFEYFSETQRNKGNFPGRFSGRQFSNSRSEMNVSTLELGDSALYLCASSNAYNEQFFGPGTRLTVL.

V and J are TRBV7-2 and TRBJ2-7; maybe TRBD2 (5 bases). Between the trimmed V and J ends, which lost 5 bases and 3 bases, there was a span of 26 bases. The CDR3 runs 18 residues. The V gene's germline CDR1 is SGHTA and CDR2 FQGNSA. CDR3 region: CASSLLFSPGRAHYEQYF. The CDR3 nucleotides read TGTGCCAGCAGCCTCCTTTTCTCGCCCGGGCGGGCCCACTACGAGCAGTACTTC.

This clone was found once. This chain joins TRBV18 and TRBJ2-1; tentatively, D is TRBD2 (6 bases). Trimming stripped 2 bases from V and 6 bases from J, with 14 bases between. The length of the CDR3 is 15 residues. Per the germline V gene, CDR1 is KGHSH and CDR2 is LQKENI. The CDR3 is CASSPNQRSGNEQFF. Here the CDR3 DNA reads TGTGCCAGCTCACCAAACCAGCGTAGCGGCAATGAGCAGTTCTTC.

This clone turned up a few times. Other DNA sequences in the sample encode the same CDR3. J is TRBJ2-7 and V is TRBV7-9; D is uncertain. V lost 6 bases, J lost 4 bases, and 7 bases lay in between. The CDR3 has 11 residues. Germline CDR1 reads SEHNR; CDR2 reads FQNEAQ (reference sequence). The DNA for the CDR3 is TGTGCCAGCAGGGGCGCGTACGAGCAGTACTTC. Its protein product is CASRGAYEQYF.

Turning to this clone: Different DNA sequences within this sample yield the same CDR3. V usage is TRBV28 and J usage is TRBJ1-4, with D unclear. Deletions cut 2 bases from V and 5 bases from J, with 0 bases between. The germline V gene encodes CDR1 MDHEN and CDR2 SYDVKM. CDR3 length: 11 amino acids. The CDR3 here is CASSLNEKLFF. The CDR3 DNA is TGTGCCAGCAGTTTAAATGAAAAACTGTTTTTT. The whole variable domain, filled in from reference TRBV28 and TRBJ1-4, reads DVKVTQSSRYLVKRTGEKVFLECVQDMDHENMFWYRQDPGLGLRLIYFSYDVKMKEKGDIPEGYSVSREKKERFSLILESASTNQTSMYLCASSLNEKLFFGSGTQLSVL.

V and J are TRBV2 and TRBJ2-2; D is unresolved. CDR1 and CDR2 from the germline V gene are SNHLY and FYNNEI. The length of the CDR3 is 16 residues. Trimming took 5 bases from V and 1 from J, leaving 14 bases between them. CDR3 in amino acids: CASSRVGLMNTGELFF. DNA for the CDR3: TGTGCCAGCAGTAGGGTGGGTCTGATGAACACCGGGGAGCTGTTTTTT.

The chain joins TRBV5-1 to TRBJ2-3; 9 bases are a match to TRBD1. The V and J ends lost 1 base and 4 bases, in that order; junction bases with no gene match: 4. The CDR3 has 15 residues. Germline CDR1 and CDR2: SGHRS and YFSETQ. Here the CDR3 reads CASSLLGQGADTQYF. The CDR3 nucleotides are TGCGCCAGCAGCTTGCTGGGACAGGGCGCAGATACGCAGTATTTT.

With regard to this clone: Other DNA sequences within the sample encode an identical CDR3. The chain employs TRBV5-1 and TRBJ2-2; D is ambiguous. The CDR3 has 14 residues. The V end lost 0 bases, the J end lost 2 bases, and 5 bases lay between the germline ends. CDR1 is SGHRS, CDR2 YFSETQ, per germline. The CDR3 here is CASSLAGNTGELFF. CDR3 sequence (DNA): TGCGCCAGCAGCTTGGCAGGTAACACCGGGGAGCTGTTTTTT.

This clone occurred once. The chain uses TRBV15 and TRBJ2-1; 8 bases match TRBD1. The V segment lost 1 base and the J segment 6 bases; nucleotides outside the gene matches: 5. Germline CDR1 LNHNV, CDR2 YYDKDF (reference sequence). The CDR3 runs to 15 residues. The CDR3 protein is CATSRATGASNEQFF. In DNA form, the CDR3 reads TGTGCCACCAGCAGAGCGACAGGGGCCAGCAATGAGCAGTTCTTC.

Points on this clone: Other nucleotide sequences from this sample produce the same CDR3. The CDR3 loop reads CASSPGSNQPQHF. CDR3 sequence (DNA): TGTGCCAGCTCACCAGGTTCCAATCAGCCCCAGCATTTT. The rearrangement uses TRBV18 and TRBJ1-5; D is unclear. Per the germline V gene, CDR1 is KGHSH and CDR2 is LQKENI. Trimming cost V 2 bases and J 3 bases, with 5 bases left between them. This CDR3 comprises 13 residues.

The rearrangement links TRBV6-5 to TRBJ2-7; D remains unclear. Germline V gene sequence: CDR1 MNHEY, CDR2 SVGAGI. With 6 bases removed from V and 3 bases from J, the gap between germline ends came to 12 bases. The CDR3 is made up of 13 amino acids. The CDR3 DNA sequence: TGTGCCAGCAGCCGATCAGAGAGCTACGAGCAGTACTTC. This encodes CASSRSESYEQYF.

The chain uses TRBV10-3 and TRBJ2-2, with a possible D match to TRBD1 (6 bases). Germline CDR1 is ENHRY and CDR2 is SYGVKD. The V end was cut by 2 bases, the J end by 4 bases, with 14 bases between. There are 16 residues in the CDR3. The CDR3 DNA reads TGTGCCATCAGTGAGGCACAGGGTGCTGGCACCGGGGAGCTGTTTTTT. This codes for CAISEAQGAGTGELFF.

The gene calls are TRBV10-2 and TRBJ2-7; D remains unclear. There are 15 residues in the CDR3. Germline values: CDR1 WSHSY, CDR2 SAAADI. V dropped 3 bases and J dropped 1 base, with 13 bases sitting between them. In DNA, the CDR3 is TGCGCCAGCAGTGATGAAGTACGGTGGTCCTACGAGCAGTACTTC. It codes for CASSDEVRWSYEQYF.

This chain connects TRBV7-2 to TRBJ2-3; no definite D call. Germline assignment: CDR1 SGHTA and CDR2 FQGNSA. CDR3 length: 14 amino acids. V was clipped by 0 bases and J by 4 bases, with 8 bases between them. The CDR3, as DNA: TGTGCCAGCAGCTTAGCGCACTACTCAGATACGCAGTATTTT. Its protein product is CASSLAHYSDTQYF.

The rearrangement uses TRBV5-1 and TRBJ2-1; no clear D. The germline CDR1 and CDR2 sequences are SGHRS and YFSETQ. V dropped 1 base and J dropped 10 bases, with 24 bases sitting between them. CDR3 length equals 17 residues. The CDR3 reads CASSLPSTGLSGEEQFF. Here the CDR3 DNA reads TGCGCCAGCAGCTTGCCCTCTACTGGCCTTTCCGGTGAAGAGCAGTTCTTC.

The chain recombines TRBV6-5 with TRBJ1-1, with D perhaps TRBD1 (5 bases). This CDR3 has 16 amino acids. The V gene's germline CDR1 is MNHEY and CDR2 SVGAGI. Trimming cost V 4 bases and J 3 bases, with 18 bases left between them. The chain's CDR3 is CASSSRRDGGDTEAFF. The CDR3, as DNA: TGTGCCAGCAGTTCTCGGCGGGACGGAGGTGACACTGAAGCTTTCTTT.

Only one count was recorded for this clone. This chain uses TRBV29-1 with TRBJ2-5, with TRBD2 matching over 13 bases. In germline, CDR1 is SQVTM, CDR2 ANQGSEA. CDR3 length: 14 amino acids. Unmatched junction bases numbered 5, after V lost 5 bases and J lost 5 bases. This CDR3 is CSVNGLAGDETQYF. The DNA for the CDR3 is TGCAGCGTTAATGGACTAGCGGGAGATGAGACCCAGTACTTC.

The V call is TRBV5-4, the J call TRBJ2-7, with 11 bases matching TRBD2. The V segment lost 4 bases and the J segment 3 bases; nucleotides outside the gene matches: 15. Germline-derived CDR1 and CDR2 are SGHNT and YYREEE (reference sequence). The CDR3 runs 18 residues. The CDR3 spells CASSVRQLAGVLVYEQYF. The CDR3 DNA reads TGTGCCAGCAGCGTAAGACAACTAGCGGGAGTTCTTGTCTACGAGCAGTACTTC.

The CDR3 coding sequence is TGTGCCAGCAGTTACTCCCGGGCAGGGGGGGTTGAGCAGTTCTTC. This codes for CASSYSRAGGVEQFF. The rearrangement joins TRBV6-5 to TRBJ2-1; TRBD1 or TRBD2 may be the D gene (7 bases each). Trimming pared 0 bases from V and 9 bases from J, leaving 15 bases between. Per the germline V gene, CDR1 is MNHEY and CDR2 is SVGAGI. The CDR3 has 15 amino acids.